This T cell receptor (beta chain) was sequenced in a study of cytomegalovirus exposure and HLA in healthy donors. In the PCR, 60 Vbeta and 13 Jbeta primers were used. This table comes from immunoSEQ multiplex PCR, and its TCRdb copy is limited to in-frame clones, with some not included. Of 55,000 to 80,000 clones listed, roughly 86% were seen once; the top ten hold about 2%. Germline CDR1 reads PRHDT; CDR2 reads FYEKMQ (reference sequence). CDR3 size: 16 residues. Trimming at V came to 4 bases and at J to 8 bases, leaving 12 bases not matched to a gene. Participants comprised healthy donors of bone marrow.

The sequence was obtained from a man younger than 35 in good health and CMV-seronegative. The chain combines TRBV13 with TRBJ2-1, with 9 positions matching TRBD2. Sequencing was carried out using PBMCs. In DNA form, the CDR3 reads TGTGCCAGCAGCTCATCTTTGCGGGGGGGCAGCGATGAGCAGTTCTTC. Translation: CASSSSLRGGSDEQFF.